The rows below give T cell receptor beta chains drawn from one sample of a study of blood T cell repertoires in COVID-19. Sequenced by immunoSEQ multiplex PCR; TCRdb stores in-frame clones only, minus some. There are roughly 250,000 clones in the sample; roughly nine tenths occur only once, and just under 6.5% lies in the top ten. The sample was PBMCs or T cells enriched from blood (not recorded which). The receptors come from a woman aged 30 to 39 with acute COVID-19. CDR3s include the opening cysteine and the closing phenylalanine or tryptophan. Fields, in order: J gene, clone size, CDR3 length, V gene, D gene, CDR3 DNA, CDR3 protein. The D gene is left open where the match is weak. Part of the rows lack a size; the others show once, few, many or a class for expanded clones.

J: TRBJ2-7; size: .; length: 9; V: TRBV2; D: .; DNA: TGCCCCAGGGTGGGGGAGCAGTACTTC; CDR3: CPRVGEQYF
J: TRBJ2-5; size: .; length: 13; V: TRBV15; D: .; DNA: TGTGCCACCAGCACAAACAGACAAGAGACCCAGTACTTC; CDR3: CATSTNRQETQYF
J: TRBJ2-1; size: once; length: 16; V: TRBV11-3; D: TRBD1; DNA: TGTGCCAGCAGCTCAAGCGGACAGGGGACCTACAATGAGCAGTTCTTC; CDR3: CASSSSGQGTYNEQFF
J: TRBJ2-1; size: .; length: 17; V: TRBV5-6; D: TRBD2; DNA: TGTGCCAGCAGCTACCTTAAGAGACTAGCGGGGTACAATGAGCAGTTCTTC; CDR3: CASSYLKRLAGYNEQFF
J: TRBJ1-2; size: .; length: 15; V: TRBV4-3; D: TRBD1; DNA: TGCGCCAGCAGCCAACAGGGGGCGCGCAACTATGGCTACACCTTC; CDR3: CASSQQGARNYGYTF
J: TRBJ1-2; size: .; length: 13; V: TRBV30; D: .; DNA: TGTGCCTGGACTAGAGGTGAGATGGATGGCTACACCTTC; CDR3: CAWTRGEMDGYTF
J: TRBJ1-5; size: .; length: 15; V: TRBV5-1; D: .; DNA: TGCGCCAGCAGCCGTGGGGAGGGATCGGCTCAGCCCCAGCATTTT; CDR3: CASSRGEGSAQPQHF
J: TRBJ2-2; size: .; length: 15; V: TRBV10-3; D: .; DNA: TGTGCCATCAGACTAAACCTCACCCCGTCCGGGGAGCTGTTTTTT; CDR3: CAIRLNLTPSGELFF
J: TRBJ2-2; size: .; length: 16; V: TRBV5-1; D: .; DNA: TGCGCCAGCAGCTTGACAGGGACGGCGAACACCGGGGAGCTGTTTTTT; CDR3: CASSLTGTANTGELFF
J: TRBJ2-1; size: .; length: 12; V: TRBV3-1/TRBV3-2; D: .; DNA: TGTGCCAGCAGCCGATCCAGGGATGAGCAGTTCTTC; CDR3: CASSRSRDEQFF
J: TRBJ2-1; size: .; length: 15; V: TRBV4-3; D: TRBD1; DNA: TGCGCCAGCAGCAATTCCGGGACAGGGGGCAGTGAGCAGTTCTTC; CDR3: CASSNSGTGGSEQFF
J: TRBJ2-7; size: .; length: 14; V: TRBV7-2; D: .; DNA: TGTGCCAGCAGCTTACCCGGGATCCCTTACGAGCAGTACTTC; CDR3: CASSLPGIPYEQYF
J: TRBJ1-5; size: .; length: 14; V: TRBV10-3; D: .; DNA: TGTGCCATCAGCCGGGACATGGGCAATCAGCCCCAGCATTTT; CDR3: CAISRDMGNQPQHF
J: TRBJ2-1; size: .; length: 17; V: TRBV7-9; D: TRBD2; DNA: TGTGCCAGCAGCTTAGGTTGGCAAGCGGGGGAGATCAATGAGCAGTTCTTC; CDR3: CASSLGWQAGEINEQFF
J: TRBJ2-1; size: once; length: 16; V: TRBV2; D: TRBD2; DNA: TGTGCCAGCAGTCGCCTAGCGGGAGGGCCCTACAATGAGCAGTTCTTC; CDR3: CASSRLAGGPYNEQFF
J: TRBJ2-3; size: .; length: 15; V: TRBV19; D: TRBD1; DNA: TGTGCCAGTAGTATAGCGCAGGGGGCTGGAGATACGCAGTATTTT; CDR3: CASSIAQGAGDTQYF
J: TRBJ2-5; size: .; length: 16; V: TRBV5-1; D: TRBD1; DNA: TGCGCCAGCAGCGCACCACCCAGGGGGATCCAAGAGACCCAGTACTTC; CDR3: CASSAPPRGIQETQYF
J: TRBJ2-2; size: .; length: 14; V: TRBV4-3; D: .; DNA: TGCGCCAGCAGCCAAGAACGCGGCACCGGGGAGCTGTTTTTT; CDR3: CASSQERGTGELFF
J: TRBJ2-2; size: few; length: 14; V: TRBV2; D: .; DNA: TGTGCCAGCAGCCGAAGGGGGTACACCGGGGAGCTGTTTTTT; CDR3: CASSRRGYTGELFF
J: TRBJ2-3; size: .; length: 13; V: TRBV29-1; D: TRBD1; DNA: TGCAGCTTTTCACCCCAGGGGGCAGATACGCAGTATTTT; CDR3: CSFSPQGADTQYF
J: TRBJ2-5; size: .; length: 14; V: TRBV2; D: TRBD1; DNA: TGTGCCAGCAGCCAAGACAGGGGGCTGCAGACCCAGTACTTC; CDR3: CASSQDRGLQTQYF
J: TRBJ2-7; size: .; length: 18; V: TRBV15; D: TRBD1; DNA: TGTGCCACCAGCGGAGGGCGATTCACAGGGGGTGCGTCCTACGAGCAGTACTTC; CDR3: CATSGGRFTGGASYEQYF
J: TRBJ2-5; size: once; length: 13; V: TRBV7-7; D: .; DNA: TGTGCTAGCAGTAATGACAGAAAAGAGACCCAGTACTTC; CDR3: CASSNDRKETQYF
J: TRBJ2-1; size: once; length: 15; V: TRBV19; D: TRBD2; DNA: TGTGCCAGTAGCAGGACTAGCGGGCATTACAATGAGCAGTTCTTC; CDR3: CASSRTSGHYNEQFF
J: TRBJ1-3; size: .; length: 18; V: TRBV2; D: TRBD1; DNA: TGTGCCAGCAGTGAAGCAACTTTTCTCGACAGGGTGGGAAACACCATATATTTT; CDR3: CASSEATFLDRVGNTIYF
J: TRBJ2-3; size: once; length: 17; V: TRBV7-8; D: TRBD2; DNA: TGTGCCAGCAGCTTAATACTAGCGGGAGTGGGCACAGATACGCAGTATTTT; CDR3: CASSLILAGVGTDTQYF
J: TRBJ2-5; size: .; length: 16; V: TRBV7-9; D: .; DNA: TGTGCCAGCAGCTTTAGGGGACTACCCGGGGGCGAGACCCAGTACTTC; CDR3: CASSFRGLPGGETQYF
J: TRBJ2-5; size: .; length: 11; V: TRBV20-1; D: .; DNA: TGCAGTGCTGGGACTCAAGAGACCCAGTACTTC; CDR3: CSAGTQETQYF
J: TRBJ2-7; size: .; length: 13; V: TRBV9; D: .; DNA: TGTGCCAGCAGCGAAACAGCGACAGGCGAGCAGTACTTC; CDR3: CASSETATGEQYF
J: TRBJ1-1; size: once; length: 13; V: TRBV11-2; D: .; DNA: TGTGCCAGCAGCCGTGGGGGGTACACTGAAGCTTTCTTT; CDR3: CASSRGGYTEAFF
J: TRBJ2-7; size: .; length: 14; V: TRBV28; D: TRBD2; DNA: TGTGCCAGCAGCCCCCGGGAGGGCCGGGGCGAGCAGTACTTC; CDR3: CASSPREGRGEQYF
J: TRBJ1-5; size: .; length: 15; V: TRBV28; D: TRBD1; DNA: TGTGCCAGCAGTTCCACCGGGACAGGGGATCAGCCCCAGCATTTT; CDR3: CASSSTGTGDQPQHF
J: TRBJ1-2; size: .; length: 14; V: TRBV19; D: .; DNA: TGTGCCAGTAGTATAGCCGTCGTGGGCCAGGGCTACACCTTC; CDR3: CASSIAVVGQGYTF
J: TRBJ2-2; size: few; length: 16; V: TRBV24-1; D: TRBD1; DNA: TGTGCCACCAGTGATTTGACAGGGGTGGACACCGGGGAGCTGTTTTTT; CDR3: CATSDLTGVDTGELFF
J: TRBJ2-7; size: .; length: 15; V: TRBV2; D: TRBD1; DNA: TGTGCCAGCAGTGAACTACCGGACAGGGGTTACGAGCAGTACTTC; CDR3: CASSELPDRGYEQYF
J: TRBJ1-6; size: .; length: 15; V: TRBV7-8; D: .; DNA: TGTGCCAGCAGCCGCGGACGGGAGGGTAATTCACCCCTCCACTTT; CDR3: CASSRGREGNSPLHF